This T cell receptor (beta chain) was captured in a study of blood T cell repertoires in COVID-19. Background on the study: Sources were T cells, B-cell-depleted T cells, or PBMCs; the material itself was cDNA or gDNA.

Sequenced by immunoSEQ multiplex PCR; TCRdb stores in-frame clones only, minus some. Of over 200,000 clones detected, about nine tenths appear once; the ten largest clones hold about a sixth. This CDR3 is 14 amino acids long. V lost 7 bases to trimming and J lost 2 bases, with 11 bases between them. The germline V gene encodes CDR1 ENHRY and CDR2 SYGVKD. This receptor was obtained from a man younger than 35 who had recovered from COVID-19. The sequenced sample consisted of PBMCs or T cells enriched from blood (not recorded which). The chain carries TRBV10-3 and TRBJ2-2, with D perhaps TRBD1 (5 bases). The CDR3 nucleotides read TGTGCCATCATGCGCCAGGGTAACACCGGGGAGCTGTTTTTT. Translation: CAIMRQGNTGELFF.